Listed below are T cell receptor beta chains from one sample, sequenced in a study of shared clonotypes between healthy human individuals. Clones were sequenced by immunoSEQ multiplex PCR, and TCRdb holds only the in-frame ones, with some missing. Of 150,000 to 200,000 clones listed, 66% were seen once; the top ten hold roughly 10%. Sequenced: memory CD4+ T cells sorted from blood. The receptors shown here come from a man between 25 and 39 years old in good health. CDR3s include the opening cysteine and the closing phenylalanine or tryptophan. The order of the fields is D gene, J gene, clone size, V gene, CDR3 DNA, CDR3 protein. The D gene is left open where the match is weak. Clone size is given for some rows only: seen once, a few or many times, or a class if the clone is expanded.

>TRBD1|TRBJ1-5|NA|TRBV19
TGTGCCAGTAGTAAGGACAGGATGAATCAGCCCCAGCATTTT
CASSKDRMNQPQHF
>TRBD1|TRBJ1-3|NA|TRBV30
TGTGCCTGGAGTTGGGGGGACAGGGGGTACTCTGGAAACACCATATATTTT
CAWSWGDRGYSGNTIYF
>NA|TRBJ2-7|NA|TRBV7-8
TGTGCCAGCAGCCATTCGGTGGGCGAGCAGTACTTC
CASSHSVGEQYF
>NA|TRBJ2-2|many|TRBV2
TGTGCCAGCCTACCGACAGTGAACACCGGGGAGCTGTTTTTT
CASLPTVNTGELFF
>NA|TRBJ2-3|NA|TRBV27
TGTGCCAGCAGCGAGCTGGCGTACACAGATACGCAGTATTTT
CASSELAYTDTQYF
>NA|TRBJ2-7|few|TRBV29-1
TGCAGCGCCTGGTCAAACGAGCAGTACTTC
CSAWSNEQYF
>NA|TRBJ2-7|once|TRBV5-1
TGCGCCAGCAGCTTGGGCGCCGACCCCCTAACCGACGAGCAGTACTTC
CASSLGADPLTDEQYF
>NA|TRBJ1-5|NA|TRBV6-6
TGTGCCAGCAGTTACCCTCAGGGGCAAAATCAGCCCCAGCATTTT
CASSYPQGQNQPQHF
>NA|TRBJ2-7|once|TRBV5-1
TGCGCCAGCAGCTCGGGTACCCCGTCCTACGAGCAGTACTTC
CASSSGTPSYEQYF
>TRBD2|TRBJ2-5|NA|TRBV9
TGTGCCAGCAGCTTGGGACTAGCGGAGATACAAGAGACCCAGTACTTC
CASSLGLAEIQETQYF
>NA|TRBJ1-5|NA|TRBV27
TGTGCCAGCGGCGCAGGAAGCCCCCTAAGGAATCAGCCCCAGCATTTT
CASGAGSPLRNQPQHF
>NA|TRBJ2-3|NA|TRBV15
TGTGCCACCAGCAGAGAGGGGGGAAGCACAGATACGCAGTATTTT
CATSREGGSTDTQYF
>TRBD2|TRBJ2-7|NA|TRBV9
TGTGCCAGCAGCGGACATGGACTAGCGGGAGAGGAGCAGTACTTC
CASSGHGLAGEEQYF
>TRBD2|TRBJ2-7|NA|TRBV28
TGTGCCAGCAGCAATTTCAAAAGCGGGAGGACGAAGTACTTC
CASSNFKSGRTKYF
>NA|TRBJ1-3|once|TRBV6-1
TGTGCCAGCAGTGAAGTTACCAGGTCTGGAAACACCATATATTTT
CASSEVTRSGNTIYF
>TRBD1|TRBJ1-2|NA|TRBV4-1
TGCGCCAGCAGCCGCATGGACAGGCCGGACTATGGCTACACCTTC
CASSRMDRPDYGYTF
>NA|TRBJ2-1|NA|TRBV5-8
TGTGCCAGCAGCCCCGAAAGGACTGAACTCGTACTGTTCTTC
CASSPERTELVLFF
>NA|TRBJ1-2|NA|TRBV18
TGTGCCAGCTCCCGTGGCTCCTTCGGCAACTATGGCTACACCTTC
CASSRGSFGNYGYTF
>NA|TRBJ1-5|many|TRBV5-1
TGCGCCAGCAGCTTAACCCCGATTTTGACGGGACAGCCCCAGCATTTT
CASSLTPILTGQPQHF
>NA|TRBJ1-3|once|TRBV29-1
TGCAGCGTTAGGAGCTCTGGAAACACCATATATTTT
CSVRSSGNTIYF
>NA|TRBJ1-3|NA|TRBV9
TGTGCCAGCAGTAGGGACGCTAGCTCTGGAAACACCATATATTTT
CASSRDASSGNTIYF
>TRBD1|TRBJ2-7|once|TRBV6-1
TGTGCCAGCGGTCGGGACAGCTCCTACGAGCAGTACTTC
CASGRDSSYEQYF
>NA|TRBJ1-2|once|TRBV10-1
TGCGCCAGGATGGACCCGGGCGGTGGCTACACCTTC
CARMDPGGGYTF
>TRBD2|TRBJ2-7|NA|TRBV7-9
TGTGCCAGCAGCTTAGCTCTAGCGGAGAGCGAGCAGTACTTC
CASSLALAESEQYF
>NA|TRBJ2-3|NA|TRBV18
TGTGCCAGCTCACGGGACTTGAACACAGATACGCAGTATTTT
CASSRDLNTDTQYF
>NA|TRBJ1-5|NA|TRBV19
TGTGCCAGTAGTATAGACCACACTCAGCCCCAGCATTTT
CASSIDHTQPQHF
>TRBD1|TRBJ1-4|NA|TRBV6-1
TGTGCCAGCAGTGAAGCAGTCCCGGGACAGGGGTGGGTGGAAAAACTGTTTTTT
CASSEAVPGQGWVEKLFF
>NA|TRBJ2-7|NA|TRBV6-5
TGTGCCAGCAGTTATTTCGAGGGGCTAGGCTACGAGCAGTACTTC
CASSYFEGLGYEQYF
>NA|TRBJ1-2|NA|TRBV11-2
TGTGCCAGCACCTCTGAAAACTATGGCTACACCTTC
CASTSENYGYTF
>TRBD2|TRBJ2-7|NA|TRBV18
TGTGCCAGCTCACCTGGACTAGCGGGGTCCTACGAGCAGTACTTC
CASSPGLAGSYEQYF
>NA|TRBJ2-7|NA|TRBV30
TGTGCCTGGAGCTACAGGAAAAACGAGCAGTACTTC
CAWSYRKNEQYF
>NA|TRBJ1-1|many|TRBV2
TGTGCCACCAACTCCCCAGGACCCGTCGAAGCTTTCTTT
CATNSPGPVEAFF
>NA|TRBJ2-7|NA|TRBV5-4
TGTGCCAGCAGCTCCGGCTCCCATAGCTCCTACGAGCAGTACTTC
CASSSGSHSSYEQYF
>TRBD2|TRBJ2-7|NA|TRBV6-5
TGTGCCAGCAGTTCGGGAGGGGATATTCCCTACGAGCAGTACTTC
CASSSGGDIPYEQYF
>NA|TRBJ1-3|NA|TRBV4-3
TGCGCCAGCAGCCAAGCCCAGCAAAACACCATATATTTT
CASSQAQQNTIYF
>NA|TRBJ2-7|NA|TRBV5-1
TGCGCCAGCAGCTTGGGTTCCCTCGGGGGCGAGCAGTACTTC
CASSLGSLGGEQYF
>NA|TRBJ2-3|NA|TRBV7-8
TGTGCCAGCAGCTACTTCAACAGCATCACAGATACGCAGTATTTT
CASSYFNSITDTQYF
>TRBD2|TRBJ2-1|NA|TRBV4-2
TGTGCCAGCAGCCCCGTGGGTCAAGCGGGAGCTCCGGACACTGAGCAGTTCTTC
CASSPVGQAGAPDTEQFF
>NA|TRBJ2-5|NA|TRBV4-3
TGCGCCAGCAGCCATAGTATGAGGGAGACCCAGTACTTC
CASSHSMRETQYF
>NA|TRBJ2-2|few|TRBV18
TGTGCCAGCTCACCACCGAATAGACAAAACACCGGGGAGCTGTTTTTT
CASSPPNRQNTGELFF
>TRBD1|TRBJ2-5|NA|TRBV9
TGTGCCAGCAGCCCCGGGACAGGGACCGTAAATCGGGGAGAGACCCAGTACTTC
CASSPGTGTVNRGETQYF
>TRBD1|TRBJ1-1|few|TRBV10-1
TGCGCCAGTAGCCGGGACAGGGGGCGAGGGACTGAAGCTTTCTTT
CASSRDRGRGTEAFF
>NA|TRBJ2-1|NA|TRBV27
TGTGCCAGCAGTTCTTCATACAGGGAAGGTGAGCAGTTCTTC
CASSSSYREGEQFF
>NA|TRBJ1-1|NA|TRBV5-1
TGCGCCAGCAGCTTGGCCGGGGGCGCTGAAGCTTTCTTT
CASSLAGGAEAFF
>TRBD2|TRBJ2-3|many|TRBV30
TGTGCCTGGAGAGGGGTCGACTACGGTAGCGGGATACGGGATACGCAGTATTTT
CAWRGVDYGSGIRDTQYF
>NA|TRBJ1-2|few|TRBV5-4
TGTGCCAGCAGCTCGCTTGCCAGGGCAGAGGGCTACACCTTC
CASSSLARAEGYTF
>NA|TRBJ1-1|NA|TRBV6-5
TGTGCCACCATTACCCACGGAGGGGCTTTCTTT
CATITHGGAFF
>TRBD1|TRBJ1-2|NA|TRBV5-1
TGCGCCAGCAGCCCAGGTCCCGGGACAGGGGGCTACACCTTC
CASSPGPGTGGYTF
>NA|TRBJ1-1|NA|TRBV4-2
TGTGCCAGCAGCCAAGAACACCGAGGCACTGAAGCTTTCTTT
CASSQEHRGTEAFF
>NA|TRBJ1-2|few|TRBV27
TGTGCCACCAAGAAGGGCAGGGGTGATGGCTACACCTTC
CATKKGRGDGYTF
>NA|TRBJ2-3|NA|TRBV5-1
TGCGCCAGCAGCTTGTCGGGTTACCCCACAGATACGCAGTATTTT
CASSLSGYPTDTQYF
>NA|TRBJ2-5|NA|TRBV5-1
TGCGCCAGCAGCGCCTATACTCAAGAGACCCAGTACTTC
CASSAYTQETQYF
>NA|TRBJ2-3|few|TRBV6-5
TGTGCCAGCACGAGGGCAGATACGCAGTATTTT
CASTRADTQYF
>NA|TRBJ2-7|NA|TRBV28
TGTGCCAGCACCCCACCGGGAGCTAAGTCCTACGAGCAGTACTTC
CASTPPGAKSYEQYF
>NA|TRBJ1-1|NA|TRBV5-4
TGTGCCAGCAGCGAGGACCGAGCTGAAGCTTTCTTT
CASSEDRAEAFF
>TRBD2|TRBJ2-7|NA|TRBV14
TGTGCCAGCAGCTTACTAGCGGGACTCTCCGAGCAGTACTTC
CASSLLAGLSEQYF
>NA|TRBJ2-2|few|TRBV2
TGTGCCAGCAGAGGCTCGGGGGCACGACAGACCGGGGAGCTGTTTTTT
CASRGSGARQTGELFF
>NA|TRBJ2-1|many|TRBV5-1
TGCGCCAGCAGCGTTGGTTTCCGAAATGAGCAGTTCTTC
CASSVGFRNEQFF